This entry features one T cell receptor beta chain sequence. What it recognizes is unknown. This sample is part of a study of cytotoxic CD8 clonotypes in ibrutinib-treated CLL. The wider study: Once patients had received a median around 12 months of treatment, range 6 to 36, response samples were obtained. General study findings and limits: Sampling times, which were not matched between the groups, differed between sustained-remission patients and progressing patients. Under therapy, public clonotypes either contracted or stayed stable, and they were uncommon.

The length of the CDR3 is 15 residues. The germline CDR1 and CDR2 sequences are MNHEY and SVGAGI. V lost 0 bases, J lost 4 bases, and 3 bases stayed unmatched. Sequencing used immunoSEQ multiplex PCR; TCRdb keeps in-frame clones, though not all of them. Of 160,000 or so clones in the sample, over 65% were seen once. This chain uses TRBV6-5 with TRBJ2-3; 8 nucleotides agree with TRBD1. The TCR comes from a human donor with chronic lymphocytic leukemia. Sequenced material: PBMCs, taken after 12 months of ibrutinib treatment. The CDR3 DNA follows: TGTGCCAGCAGTTACTCCTGGACAGGGTCAGATACGCAGTATTTT. This gives the protein CASSYSWTGSDTQYF.